These 2 T cell receptor beta chains were all obtained from the same sample, sequenced in a study of cytomegalovirus exposure and HLA in healthy donors. Researchers ran the PCR with 60 Vbeta and 13 Jbeta primers. The repertoire was sequenced with immunoSEQ multiplex PCR; TCRdb's copy has only in-frame clones and lacks some. The table includes 150,000 to 170,000 clones, more than 60% detected once. Sequencing was done on a sample of PBMCs. The receptor set was obtained from a woman between 40 and 50 years old in good health and CMV-seronegative.

This clone came up a few times. The chain has TRBV9 and TRBJ2-7; 8 positions match TRBD1. Germline V gene data show CDR1 as SGDLS and CDR2 as YYNGEE. The length of the CDR3 is 16 residues. V shed 1 base, J shed 0 bases, and the junction held 6 bases outside the gene matches. CDR3 coding DNA: TGTGCCAGCAGCGTAAGTACCGGGACAGGCTCCTACGAGCAGTACTTC. Its translation: CASSVSTGTGSYEQYF.

This clone was recorded only once. V is TRBV12-5 and J is TRBJ2-3; D is ambiguous. The CDR3 contains 11 residues. Germline CDR1 LGHNT, CDR2 FRNRAP. Trimming shortened V by 4 bases and J by 6 bases, and 5 bases separated the two germline ends. DNA of the CDR3: TGTGCTAGTGGTTATGAGGATACGCAGTATTTT. Translating it yields CASGYEDTQYF.